These 3 T cell receptor beta chains originate from one sample sequenced in a study of T cells in Graves' hyperthyroidism and ophthalmopathy. Template material for amplifying TCR beta CDR3 regions consisted of RNA transcripts. A first-round RT-PCR of the TCR CDR3 used the HTBI primer set. TCRdb redid the calling of the multiplex PCR reads with MiXCR, one entry per CDR3 protein. The repertoire holds roughly 420,000 distinct CDR3 sequences, with about 13% as singletons. Material for sequencing was blood. The receptor set was obtained from a young woman with Graves' hyperthyroidism.

This clonotype turned up a few times. The J gene is TRBJ1-5, the V gene TRBV6-1; TRBD1 agrees at 11 bases. From germline, CDR1 is MNHNS and CDR2 SASEGT. The V segment lost 7 bases and the J segment 3 bases; nucleotides outside the gene matches: 8. The CDR3 extends over 16 amino acids. In DNA, the CDR3 is TGTGCCAGCACCGGCGGGACAGGGGGATTCAATCAGCCCCAGCATTTT. Residues: CASTGGTGGFNQPQHF.

This clonotype was recorded many times. This chain connects TRBV27 to TRBJ2-7, with TRBD1 matching 7 bases. Trimming took 6 bases from V and 3 from J; bases not matched to a gene: 8. Germline V gene lookup returns CDR1 MNHEY and CDR2 SMNVEV (reference sequence). The CDR3 is made up of 14 amino acids. The CDR3 nucleotides read TGTGCCAGCAGCCACAGGGGCAGCGGCTACGAGCAGTACTTC. Encoded protein: CASSHRGSGYEQYF.

This chain joins TRBV27 and TRBJ2-1; TRBD2 matches 15 bases. Trimming took 2 bases from V and 10 from J; bases not matched to a gene: 12. CDR1 and CDR2 from the germline V gene are MNHEY and SMNVEV (reference sequence). The CDR3 runs to 18 residues. The CDR3 DNA is TGTGCCAGCAGTTTAATCATCGGGACTAGCGGGGGGTTCGTCGAGCAGTTCTTC. Protein product: CASSLIIGTSGGFVEQFF.